Presented here are 10 T cell receptor delta chains from one specimen sequenced in a study of Vδ1+ human thymocytes listed by TCRdb under 2018. General findings and caveats noted by the study authors: Unlike the oligoclonal repertoires in peripheral blood, the thymic TRG and TRD repertoires appeared highly polyclonal, with Gaussian CDR3 length distributions.

Sequencing was carried out with an Illumina MiSeq. RNA extraction was performed with the RNeasy mini kit, and reverse transcription was done with Superscript III. To generate the CDR3 amplicons, a multiplex PCR was run using pooled V-gene forward primers together with a constant-region reverse primer that carried Illumina adaptor overhangs. TCRdb reran clone calling on the public reads with CATT; rows sharing one DNA sequence were then combined. This sample is represented by about 58,000 delta-chain clones; roughly 16% of them were singletons. The ten largest clones add up to approximately 0.4% of the sample. For these TCRs, the target antigens are not known. The sample taken for sequencing was Vdelta1+ gamma-delta thymocytes from the thymus. The cell subset or site label on this specimen signifies: FACS-sorted CD3+ TCRalphabeta- TCRVdelta1+ TCRVdelta2- thymocytes. The receptors were sampled from a girl less than two years old who had congenital heart surgery.

This clone turned up a few times. This CDR3 is also generated by other DNA sequences in the sample. The chain has TRDV1 and TRDJ1; 7 nucleotides match TRDD2. The CDR3 runs 24 residues. V shed 3 bases, J shed 5 bases, and the junction held 36 bases outside the gene matches. The germline gives CDR1 TSWWSYY, CDR2 QGS. The CDR3 sequence: CALGDRDGVSYSGSLEEPPDKLIF. DNA for the CDR3: TGTGCTCTTGGGGACCGCGATGGCGTTTCCTACAGTGGGAGTTTGGAGGAACCCCCAGATAAACTCATCTTT.

This clone was picked up a small number of times. At one end the junction does not follow the germline gene, possibly because of a read error. V usage is TRDV2 and J usage is TRDJ1; 13 nucleotides align to TRDD3. Germline CDR1 reads GEAIGNYY; CDR2 reads EKD. The CDR3 is 19 amino acids. CDR3 sequence reads: CACDTLYWGIRPYTNKLIF. The CDR3 DNA follows: TGTGCCTGTGACACCCTATACTGGGGGATACGCCCTTACACCAATAAACTCATCTTT.

Regarding this clone: Other DNA sequences within the sample encode an identical CDR3. This rearrangement joins TRAV29/DV5 to TRDJ1, with D possibly being TRDD3 (6 bases). Germline V gives CDR1 NSMFDY, CDR2 ISSIKDK. The V end was cut by 0 bases, the J end by 1 base, with 22 bases between. This CDR3 spans 18 amino acids. In DNA form, the CDR3 reads TGTGCAGCAAGCGTGTTCCTGGGGAGCTTGGGTGGCACCGATAAACTCATCTTT. Translated: CAASVFLGSLGGTDKLIF.

The chain combines TRAV29/DV5 with TRDJ1; TRDD3 aligns across 8 bases. The germline CDR1 and CDR2 sequences are NSMFDY and ISSIKDK. The J segment lost 0 bases and the V segment lost 0 bases, leaving 19 bases of the junction unmatched. The CDR3 spans 20 residues. The CDR3 region is CAASAQPTGGDTPYTDKLIF. The CDR3 DNA reads as TGTGCAGCAAGCGCGCAACCTACGGGAGGGGATACCCCGTACACCGATAAACTCATCTTT.

The sample holds one count of this clone. V usage is TRDV1 and J usage is TRDJ1; D gene unclear. The CDR3 consists of 12 residues. V was trimmed by 3 bases and J by 5 bases, leaving 7 bases between them. The V gene's germline CDR1 is TSWWSYY and CDR2 QGS. This CDR3 is CALGDIGDKLIF. The CDR3 DNA reads TGTGCTCTTGGGGACATTGGGGATAAACTCATCTTT.

V is TRDV1 and J is TRDJ1; TRDD3 matches at 10 bases. J was trimmed by 0 bases and V by 4 bases; bases with no gene match: 26. The CDR3 spans 23 residues. Germline V gene sequence: CDR1 TSWWSYY, CDR2 QGS. The CDR3 DNA follows: TGTGCTCTTGGGGGTAGTAAACTATATGACCCTATGGGGGATACTCCGTACACCGATAAACTCATCTTT. Encoded protein: CALGGSKLYDPMGDTPYTDKLIF.

This chain joins TRDV1 and TRDJ1, with a tentative D call TRDD3 (5 bases). V was clipped by 4 bases and J by 0 bases, with 24 bases between them. The CDR3 runs to 19 residues. Germline-derived CDR1 and CDR2 are TSWWSYY and QGS. The CDR3 sequence is CALGVKGPMGSPYTDKLIF. CDR3 in DNA: TGTGCTCTTGGGGTAAAAGGTCCCATGGGGTCCCCGTACACCGATAAACTCATCTTT.

The chain is built from TRDV2 and TRDJ2; tentative D call: TRDD3 (8 bases). This CDR3 contains 20 residues. The germline gives CDR1 GEAIGNYY, CDR2 EKD. Trimming stripped 0 bases from V and 6 bases from J, with 28 bases between. The CDR3 nucleotides are TGTGCCTGTGACACCGGCCTTCCTCCGTACTGGGGGTTTTGCCCAGCACAACTCTTCTTT. This gives the protein CACDTGLPPYWGFCPAQLFF.

The J gene is TRDJ1, the V gene TRDV2; tentative D call: TRDD3 (5 bases). The V gene's germline CDR1 is GEAIGNYY and CDR2 EKD. The length of the CDR3 is 16 residues. Trimming removed 0 bases from V and 9 bases from J, with 22 bases in between. CDR3 protein: CACDTGSLGSKAELIF. CDR3 nucleotide sequence: TGTGCCTGTGACACCGGATCTCTGGGATCCAAGGCGGAACTCATCTTT.

This chain joins TRDV1 and TRDJ1, with TRDD3 identical over 9 bases. Germline assignment: CDR1 TSWWSYY and CDR2 QGS. V was clipped by 0 bases and J by 4 bases; unmatched bases: 15. This CDR3 is 19 amino acids long. This chain's CDR3 is CALGELISLGDASFDKLIF. The DNA for the CDR3 is TGTGCTCTTGGGGAACTCATCTCTCTGGGGGATGCTTCGTTCGATAAACTCATCTTT.